This TCR beta chain was profiled in a study of identical twins. The V gene lost 3 bases and the J gene lost 1 base, with 9 bases spanning the gap. The germline gives CDR1 DFQATT, CDR2 SNEGSKA (reference sequence). This CDR3 is built from 13 residues. TCRdb reprocessed the 5' RACE reads with MiXCR, giving one entry per CDR3 protein. Of 1.5 million or so distinct CDR3 sequences detected, around 33% appear once; the ten largest clones hold under 0.35%. This clonotype was counted at least ten times. Its antigen is unidentified. Study-level findings and limits: It was cross-sectional statistical analysis, not following the same donors, that the conclusions relied on.

This sequence originates from a newborn girl in good health. What was sequenced was cord blood. The chain carries TRBV20-1 and TRBJ1-1; perhaps TRBD1 as D (5 bases). The CDR3 nucleotides read TGCAGTGCTAGGGGGACGGCGAACACTGAAGCTTTCTTT. It yields the protein CSARGTANTEAFF.